This is a list of T cell receptor beta chains from one sample in a study of blood T cell repertoires in COVID-19. The data were produced by immunoSEQ multiplex PCR, yet TCRdb's version contains in-frame clones alone and is incomplete. The table lists some 350,000 clones, roughly 84% of them singletons. The sequenced sample was PBMCs or T cells enriched from blood (not recorded which). Receptors originate from a woman aged 30 to 39 who had recovered from COVID-19. Both conserved end residues are part of each CDR3. D genes are given only for firm matches. Size values are once, few and many counts, or a class for expanded clones, and some rows have none.

clone_size	v_call	d_call	j_call	cdr3_nt	cdr3_aa
-	TRBV19	TRBD1	TRBJ2-1	TGTGCCAGTAGTGCCCCTCGGACAGGGGATAATGAGCAGTTCTTC	CASSAPRTGDNEQFF
-	TRBV21-1	-	TRBJ1-5	TGTGCCAGCAGCACCAGACAGGGAAAGACAGGGTACAATCAGCCCCAGCATTTT	CASSTRQGKTGYNQPQHF
-	TRBV2	TRBD1	TRBJ2-5	TGTGCCAGCAGGGGGGACAGCCGGGCTAAAGAGACCCAGTACTTC	CASRGDSRAKETQYF
-	TRBV11-2	TRBD1	TRBJ1-5	TGTGCCAGCAGCGGAGGGGGCCGGCAGCCCCAGCATTTT	CASSGGGRQPQHF
-	TRBV27	-	TRBJ2-7	TGTGCCAGCAGTTTACAGGGAAGGTCCTACGAGCAGTACTTC	CASSLQGRSYEQYF
-	TRBV28	-	TRBJ1-2	TGTGCCAGTACAGCTAACTATGGCTACACCTTC	CASTANYGYTF
-	TRBV19	-	TRBJ2-2	TGTGCCAGTAGTAGGGGGGACAGAAACACCGGGGAGCTGTTTTTT	CASSRGDRNTGELFF
-	TRBV4-1	-	TRBJ1-5	TGCGCCAGCAGCACTGAAGGCAGGCCCAATCAGCCCCAGCATTTT	CASSTEGRPNQPQHF
few	TRBV28	-	TRBJ2-2	TGTGCCAGCAGACCCGGGGTAGGCACCGGGGAGCTGTTTTTT	CASRPGVGTGELFF
-	TRBV6-5	TRBD1	TRBJ1-5	TGTGCCAGCAGTACAGGGGGCTATAGCAATCAGCCCCAGCATTTT	CASSTGGYSNQPQHF
-	TRBV7-8	TRBD2	TRBJ2-7	TGTGCCAGCAGCCCCCGACTAGCGGGGGCCGAGCAGTACTTC	CASSPRLAGAEQYF
-	TRBV19	-	TRBJ1-4	TGTGCCAGTAGTTTCAATCCGGGTGAAAAACTGTTTTTT	CASSFNPGEKLFF
-	TRBV7-9	TRBD2	TRBJ2-5	TGTGCCAGCAGCTTGATTTTAGCGGGGGGGCAAGAGACCCAGTACTTC	CASSLILAGGQETQYF
once	TRBV7-9	-	TRBJ2-1	TGTGCCAGCAGCCGACCGTTTCGACAGTTTAACAATGAGCAGTTCTTC	CASSRPFRQFNNEQFF
-	TRBV15	TRBD1	TRBJ2-5	TGTGCCACCAGCAGATCAGGGGCAGGGGGCATGGAGACCCAGTACTTC	CATSRSGAGGMETQYF
-	TRBV29-1	-	TRBJ2-7	TGCAGCGTTACGACTAGTTCGGGCGAGCAGTACTTC	CSVTTSSGEQYF
once	TRBV9	TRBD1	TRBJ2-7	TGTGCCAGCAGCGTAGCTGACAGGGGGCAAAGGCCGGCCTACGAGCAGTACTTC	CASSVADRGQRPAYEQYF
few	TRBV5-1	TRBD2	TRBJ2-1	TGCGCCAGCAGCTTGTGGGGGGCATTGGTGACAGCGGGAGGGGTCGATGAGCAGTTCTTC	CASSLWGALVTAGGVDEQFF
-	TRBV7-2	TRBD2	TRBJ2-7	TGTGCCAGCAGCCCTGGGACTAGCGGGATAGGGTACGAGCAGTACTTC	CASSPGTSGIGYEQYF
once	TRBV13	-	TRBJ2-3	TGTGCCAGCAGCTCCCGGACAGAACTCACAGATACGCAGTATTTT	CASSSRTELTDTQYF
-	TRBV19	-	TRBJ1-2	TGTGCCAGTAGTACTGGGGGCGGGAACTATGGCTACACCTTC	CASSTGGGNYGYTF
-	TRBV3-1/TRBV3-2	-	TRBJ1-2	TGTGCCAGCAGCCAAGGGACAGATTCTTATGGCTACACCTTC	CASSQGTDSYGYTF
-	TRBV10-3	TRBD2	TRBJ2-5	TGTGCCATCAGTGAGTCGTATACGGGAGGGAGGGAGACCCAGTACTTC	CAISESYTGGRETQYF
-	TRBV24-1	-	TRBJ2-5	TGTGCCACCAGTGATTCCGACCCAGCGGAGACCCAGTACTTC	CATSDSDPAETQYF
-	TRBV6-5	-	TRBJ2-1	TGTGCCAGCATTTCCGCATCGGGAGAACGCAATGAGCAGTTCTTC	CASISASGERNEQFF
-	TRBV7-9	TRBD1	TRBJ1-1	TGTGCCAGCAGCTTAACAGGGGGCAGAGCTTTCTTT	CASSLTGGRAFF
-	TRBV18	TRBD1	TRBJ1-1	TGTGCCAGCTCAAGACAGGGAGACACTGAAGCTTTCTTT	CASSRQGDTEAFF
-	TRBV6-5	TRBD1	TRBJ2-1	TGTGCCAGCCTAGGGGGCGGCAATGAGCAGTTCTTC	CASLGGGNEQFF
-	TRBV5-1	TRBD2	TRBJ2-7	TGCGCCAGCAGCGCAGGACTAGCGGGACCCTACGAGCAGTACTTC	CASSAGLAGPYEQYF
-	TRBV29-1	-	TRBJ1-2	TGCAGCGGCTGGCTTCGGAGTTTGCATGGCTACACCTTC	CSGWLRSLHGYTF
-	TRBV7-9	TRBD1	TRBJ2-7	TGTGCCAGCAGCTTTGCAGGGGGATCCTACGAGCAGTACTTC	CASSFAGGSYEQYF
-	TRBV29-1	TRBD1	TRBJ2-3	TGCAGCGTTCACAGGGGATCGGGAGATACGCAGTATTTT	CSVHRGSGDTQYF
-	TRBV28	-	TRBJ2-1	TGTGCCAGCAGTAGCTCTTTCCAGGGCCCCTACAATGAGCAGTTCTTC	CASSSSFQGPYNEQFF
-	TRBV3-1/TRBV3-2	-	TRBJ1-2	TGTGCCAGCAGCCAAGGGGGCGACCGGGCGAATGGCTACACCTTC	CASSQGGDRANGYTF
few	TRBV19	TRBD1	TRBJ1-1	TGTGCCAGTATGGACAGGGTCCACACTGAAGCTTTCTTT	CASMDRVHTEAFF
-	TRBV27	-	TRBJ1-5	TGTGCCAGCAGCAGGTTTTCCGTGGATCAGCCCCAGCATTTT	CASSRFSVDQPQHF